These T cell receptor beta chains were read from a single sample in a study of shared clonotypes between healthy human individuals. The assay was immunoSEQ multiplex PCR, and TCRdb's table has in-frame clones only and misses some. The table records under 150,000 clones, under 70% of them present only once. Sequences were obtained from memory CD8+ T cells sorted from blood. These receptors all come from a woman in her twenties or thirties in good health. CDR3s include the opening cysteine and the closing phenylalanine or tryptophan. The D gene is left open where the match is weak. For some rows the clone size is stated as once, few or many, or as a class when expanded; others skip it.

J gene | clone size | V gene | D gene | CDR3 DNA | CDR3 protein
TRBJ2-1 | NA | TRBV21-1 | NA | TGTGCCAGCATAACAGGGGATAGCGGGACTCCAGAACCCCTCAATGAGCAGTTCTTC | CASITGDSGTPEPLNEQFF
TRBJ2-7 | medium-sized | TRBV15 | TRBD1 | TGTGCCACCAGTACAGGACAGGGCTACGAGCAGTACTTC | CATSTGQGYEQYF
TRBJ2-1 | NA | TRBV4-1 | NA | TGCGCCAGCAGCCAAAAAGACAGGGAGGTTTTTATCGTCAATGAGCAGTTCTTC | CASSQKDREVFIVNEQFF
TRBJ1-5 | NA | TRBV4-1 | NA | TGCGCCAGCAGCCAAGGGCGCGGGGAGTTGATGCAGCCCCAGCATTTT | CASSQGRGELMQPQHF
TRBJ2-5 | NA | TRBV11-2 | TRBD1 | TGTGCCAGCAGCCCATCGACAGGGGGCCGGTGGGAGCAGTACTTC | CASSPSTGGRWEQYF
TRBJ2-7 | NA | TRBV11-2 | NA | TGTGCCAGCAGCCCCGGCGGGGGCAGCCGATCCTACGAGCAGTACTTC | CASSPGGGSRSYEQYF
TRBJ1-5 | NA | TRBV28 | NA | TGTGCCAGCGGGATATTAGGGGGTCCTAGCAATCAGCCCCAGCATTTT | CASGILGGPSNQPQHF
TRBJ1-1 | NA | TRBV5-6 | TRBD1 | TGTGCCAGCAGCAGAACAGGGGTAGCTGAAGCTTTCTTT | CASSRTGVAEAFF
TRBJ2-7 | once | TRBV7-8 | TRBD1 | TGTGCCAGCAGCTTCATAGGGGGCCCTAACTTCGACGAGCAGTACTTC | CASSFIGGPNFDEQYF
TRBJ2-1 | NA | TRBV9 | TRBD2 | TGTGCCAGCAGGGAGGGACTAGCGGATTACAATGAGCAGTTCTTC | CASREGLADYNEQFF
TRBJ2-7 | NA | TRBV25-1 | TRBD1 | TGTGCCAGCAGTGAGGGACAGGGTTCTTACGAGCAGTACTTC | CASSEGQGSYEQYF
TRBJ2-7 | NA | TRBV5-4 | TRBD1 | TGTGCCAGCAGCTTACGCCGGGACAGCTACGAGCAGTACTTC | CASSLRRDSYEQYF
TRBJ2-2 | many | TRBV28 | NA | TGTGCCAGTTCAGTGGTAGATAGCGGAGTCACCGGGGAGCTGTTTTTT | CASSVVDSGVTGELFF
TRBJ2-5 | NA | TRBV6-6 | TRBD1 | TGTGCCAGCAGACTGACAGGGTTTCGACAAGAGACCCAGTACTTC | CASRLTGFRQETQYF
TRBJ2-7 | NA | TRBV20-1 | NA | TGCAGTGCTAACCGTGGTTACGAGCAGTACTTC | CSANRGYEQYF
TRBJ1-1 | NA | TRBV7-2 | NA | TGTGCCAGCAGCGCCTCGACAGAGAACACTGAAGCTTTCTTT | CASSASTENTEAFF
TRBJ1-3 | NA | TRBV2 | NA | TGTGCCAGCCTCGCGGGACAAGGTGGAAACACCATATATTTT | CASLAGQGGNTIYF
TRBJ2-5 | medium-sized | TRBV27 | TRBD1 | TGTGCCAGCAGTCCATGGACAGGACGGGGGACCCAGTACTTC | CASSPWTGRGTQYF
TRBJ2-7 | many | TRBV5-1 | TRBD2 | TGCGCCAGCAGCTTGGAAAGCGGGGTTCGGTACGAGCAGTACTTC | CASSLESGVRYEQYF
TRBJ1-2 | NA | TRBV5-1 | NA | TGCGCCAGCAGCTTGACGGTCTTTAGCAATGGCTACACCTTC | CASSLTVFSNGYTF
TRBJ2-7 | many | TRBV4-1 | NA | TGCGCCAGCAGCCAAGTAGGAGGGGGAGACTACGAGCAGTACTTC | CASSQVGGGDYEQYF
TRBJ1-5 | NA | TRBV28 | NA | TGTGCCAGCAGTTTAGGAGGGGAGAACCAGCCCCAGCATTTT | CASSLGGENQPQHF
TRBJ2-7 | NA | TRBV19 | TRBD2 | TGTGCCAGTAGTATATTAAGGACTAGCGGGTCCGAGCAGTACTTC | CASSILRTSGSEQYF
TRBJ2-5 | NA | TRBV11-2 | TRBD2 | TGTGCCAGCAGCCCGATGGGACTAGCCGTGTCAGGAGAGACCCAGTACTTC | CASSPMGLAVSGETQYF
TRBJ2-1 | few | TRBV19 | NA | TGTGCCAGTAGTACCGGGCCGCAGGGTCCTGAGCAGTTCTTC | CASSTGPQGPEQFF